The text below deals with one T cell receptor (beta chain). As yet, its antigen is unknown. This record comes from a study of molecular identifiers for immune sequencing clone quantification. Bulk TCR libraries used previously described methods and listed TCR primers. A single record per CDR3 protein comes from TCRdb applying MiXCR to the PCR reads. The profile shows around 40,000 distinct CDR3 sequences, 15% to 20% of them singletons. General observations from the study: Naive cells had under 1% of molecules in clones above 20 RNA copies, effectors over 99%.

The specimen sequenced was naive CD8+ T cells from blood, with Jurkat cell RNA spiked in. The subset: FACS-sorted CD8+CD4-CCR7+CD45RA+ naive T cells. The TCR originated in a human donor in good health. Some libraries in this study had Jurkat cell RNA spiked in.

The CDR3 nucleotides read TGTGCCAGCAGCTCAGACACGGTAGCCTACAATGAGCAGTTCTTC. It is translated as CASSSDTVAYNEQFF. The V gene is TRBV28, the J gene TRBJ2-1; D remains ambiguous. This CDR3 spans 15 amino acids. Germline V gene sequence: CDR1 MDHEN, CDR2 SYDVKM. Deletions cut 6 bases from V and 2 bases from J, with 14 bases between.